The present T cell receptor (beta chain) was sequenced within a study of beta chain features in type 1 diabetes. General study findings and limits: TCRB CDR3 length was moderately but significantly reduced in all four CD4+ subsets of Type 1 diabetes patients.

The CDR3 is 15 residues long. Trimming took 4 bases from V and 7 from J, leaving 19 bases between them. Looked up from germline, CDR1 is SEHNR and CDR2 is FQNEAQ (reference sequence). Points on this clone: As yet, its antigen is unknown.

The entirety of the isolated RNA underwent reverse transcription, so expressed TCRB transcripts were sequenced. Clones were read by immunoSEQ multiplex PCR, and TCRdb kept only the in-frame ones, dropping some. The data show about 740,000 clones, 10% to 15% seen once. Sequencing was done on a sample of naive CD4+ T cells from blood. This sequence was found in a man between 18 and 29 years old with type 1 diabetes. This rearrangement joins TRBV7-9 to TRBJ1-1; TRBD1 might be the D (6 bases). CDR3 sequence: CASSSPTGLKFEAFF. Here the CDR3 DNA reads TGTGCCAGCAGCTCTCCGACAGGACTGAAGTTTGAAGCTTTCTTT.